What follows are 19 T cell receptor beta chains derived from one specimen sequenced in a study of blood T cell repertoires in COVID-19. Repertoires were generated with immunoSEQ multiplex PCR, while TCRdb's copy carries only in-frame clones and drops some. Of about 330,000 clones in the sample, 85% to 90% are singletons; the top ten hold 4%. The sequenced sample was peripheral blood. These receptors came from a woman aged 45-65 years with active or convalescent COVID-19.

CDR3 coding DNA: TGTGCCAGCAGCCTTCACACAACAGGGGGAAGAGGTGGCTACACCTTC. Translation gives CASSLHTTGGRGGYTF. The chain uses TRBV3-1 (or the pseudogene TRBV3-2) and TRBJ1-2; the match to TRBD1 covers 8 bases. The CDR3 sequence is 16 residues long. Trimming at V came to 4 bases and at J to 7 bases, leaving 14 bases not matched to a gene. CDR1 and CDR2 (germline): LGHDT, YNNKEL (reference sequence).

The chain has TRBV7-9 and TRBJ1-1; D is unclear. The CDR3 runs 15 residues. V lost 4 bases, J lost 5 bases, and 17 bases lay in between. Germline V gene sequence: CDR1 SEHNR, CDR2 FQNEAQ (reference sequence). The chain's CDR3 is CASSSGRWGGTEAFF. The DNA for the CDR3 is TGTGCCAGCAGCTCCGGTCGGTGGGGAGGAACTGAAGCTTTCTTT.

The chain joins TRBV19 to TRBJ2-1; no definite D call. Trimming took 3 bases from V and 7 from J, leaving 4 bases between them. In germline, CDR1 is LNHDA, CDR2 SQIVND (reference sequence). The CDR3 contains 11 residues. CDR3 DNA: TGTGCCAGTAGTATCTCTAATGAGCAGTTCTTC. The encoded protein is CASSISNEQFF.

The chain has TRBV2 and TRBJ1-4; 10 positions agree with TRBD1. Germline V CDR1 and CDR2: SNHLY, FYNNEI. The CDR3 length is 14 residues. J lost 6 bases, V lost 6 bases, and 4 bases had no gene match. CDR3 amino acids: CASRTGTGDEKLFF. CDR3 DNA: TGTGCCAGCAGGACCGGGACAGGGGATGAAAAACTGTTTTTT.

In DNA form, the CDR3 reads TGTGCCAGCTCACTTACTCCCGGGACAGGGGACACTGAAGCTTTCTTT. Amino acids: CASSLTPGTGDTEAFF. V gene TRBV18 combines with J gene TRBJ1-1; 10 nucleotides align to TRBD1. V gave up 4 bases and J gave up 3 bases; unmatched junction bases: 8. Looked up from germline, CDR1 is KGHSH and CDR2 is LQKENI. This CDR3 is 16 amino acids long.

The rearrangement uses TRBV3-1 (or the pseudogene TRBV3-2) and TRBJ1-5; maybe TRBD1 (6 bases). The CDR3 has 17 residues. Trimming removed 0 bases from V and 4 bases from J, with 16 bases in between. CDR1 is LGHDT and CDR2 is YNNKEL in the germline V gene (reference sequence). CDR3 nucleotides: TGTGCCAGCAGCCAAGAGGGTAGCGGGGGGCCTAATCAGCCCCAGCATTTT. Amino acids: CASSQEGSGGPNQPQHF.

CDR3 sequence reads: CASSPQVYEQYF. CDR3 DNA sequence: TGTGCCAGCAGTCCACAGGTCTACGAGCAGTACTTC. The genes are TRBV12-3 or TRBV12-4 and TRBJ2-7; a possible D gene is TRBD1 (5 bases). The CDR3 totals 12 residues. V was trimmed by 5 bases and J by 3 bases, leaving 8 bases between them.

V and J are TRBV5-1 and TRBJ1-1, with D perhaps matching TRBD1 (6 bases). The germline V and J ends were trimmed by 0 bases and 2 bases, with 11 bases remaining between them. The germline V gene has CDR1 SGHRS and CDR2 YFSETQ. The length of the CDR3 is 15 residues. The CDR3 here is CASSLGVQGNTEAFF. The CDR3 DNA reads TGCGCCAGCAGCTTGGGGGTACAGGGTAACACTGAAGCTTTCTTT.

This chain joins TRBV4-3 and TRBJ2-7; possible D gene TRBD2, 6 bases. This CDR3 is 15 amino acids long. Trimming took off 0 bases at V and 6 bases at J, with 15 bases between the two ends. Looked up from germline, CDR1 is LGHNA and CDR2 is YSLEER. CDR3 sequence: CASSQEPSTSSEQYF. The CDR3 bases are TGCGCCAGCAGCCAAGAGCCTTCTACTAGCTCCGAGCAGTACTTC.

V gene TRBV14 combines with J gene TRBJ2-3, with 9 positions matching TRBD2. The CDR3 has 17 amino acids. V shed 1 base and J 0 bases; nucleotides not matched to a gene: 5. The germline V gene has CDR1 SGHDN and CDR2 FVKESK. For the CDR3, the DNA is TGTGCCAGCAGCCAAGCGCGGGGGGGCCATAGCACAGATACGCAGTATTTT. Translating gives CASSQARGGHSTDTQYF.

The V gene is TRBV27, the J gene TRBJ1-5; possibly TRBD1 for D (5 bases). The germline V and J ends were trimmed by 2 bases and 3 bases, with 11 bases remaining between them. The CDR3 contains 15 residues. Looked up from germline, CDR1 is MNHEY and CDR2 is SMNVEV (reference sequence). DNA of the CDR3: TGTGCCAGCAGTTTAGGTAAGGGGCTCAATCAGCCCCAGCATTTT. Encoded protein: CASSLGKGLNQPQHF.

In regard to this clone: This specimen includes other DNA sequences encoding the same CDR3. The chain is built from TRBV30 and TRBJ2-2; weak D call: TRBD1 (6 bases). The V end lost 0 bases, the J end lost 5 bases, and 7 bases lay between the germline ends. Germline V gene data show CDR1 as GTSNPN and CDR2 as SVGIG (reference sequence). The CDR3 is 13 amino acids. This CDR3 is CAWSVQGTGELFF. The DNA for the CDR3 is TGTGCCTGGAGTGTACAGGGTACCGGGGAGCTGTTTTTT.

This clone was observed once. This rearrangement joins TRBV7-2 to TRBJ2-1; TRBD1 might be the D (5 bases). The V gene lost 2 bases and the J gene lost 3 bases, with 11 bases spanning the gap. This CDR3 region has 15 residues. Germline assignment: CDR1 SGHTA and CDR2 FQGNSA. The CDR3 sequence is CASSLTADNYNEQFF. CDR3 DNA: TGTGCCAGCAGCTTAACTGCGGACAACTACAATGAGCAGTTCTTC.

The chain combines TRBV7-8 with TRBJ1-5; perhaps TRBD1 as D (6 bases). This CDR3 has 15 amino acids. V was pared by 3 bases and J by 4 bases, with 13 bases between. In germline, CDR1 is SGHVS, CDR2 FQNEAQ. The CDR3 region is CASSLNAGVNQPQHF. The CDR3 nucleotides read TGTGCCAGCAGCTTGAACGCAGGGGTAAATCAGCCCCAGCATTTT.

This chain joins TRBV4-1 and TRBJ1-2; D is undetermined. Trimming cost V 6 bases and J 6 bases, with 8 bases left between them. The CDR3 loop spans 11 amino acids. CDR1 and CDR2 from the germline V gene are MGHRA and YSYEKL. In nucleotides, the CDR3 is TGCGCCAGCAGGGGCGTCGATGGCTACACCTTC. Translating it yields CASRGVDGYTF.

The chain uses TRBV7-2 and TRBJ1-2; possible D gene TRBD1, 6 bases. There are 15 residues in the CDR3. Germline assignment: CDR1 SGHTA and CDR2 FQGNSA. V lost 5 bases, J lost 4 bases, and 17 bases lay in between. The CDR3 loop reads CASSQQGFGGYGYTF. CDR3 DNA sequence: TGTGCCAGCAGCCAACAGGGCTTTGGGGGCTATGGCTACACCTTC.

The rearrangement uses TRBV3-1 (or the pseudogene TRBV3-2) and TRBJ1-5; TRBD1 matches at 7 bases. The CDR3 length is 14 residues. V lost 5 bases to trimming and J lost 7 bases; unmatched junction nucleotides: 8. Germline loops: CDR1 LGHDT, CDR2 YNNKEL (reference sequence). Written as DNA, the CDR3 is TGTGCCAGCAGCGTGGGACAGCTGAACCAGCCCCAGCATTTT. Protein sequence: CASSVGQLNQPQHF.

The rearrangement uses TRBV30 and TRBJ1-1; the match to TRBD1 covers 7 bases. The CDR3 runs 11 residues. Germline loops: CDR1 GTSNPN, CDR2 SVGIG (reference sequence). J gave up 10 bases and V 3 bases, and 5 bases lay outside the gene matches. CDR3 amino acids: CAWRDREGAFF. CDR3 nucleotides: TGTGCCTGGAGAGACAGGGAAGGAGCTTTCTTT.

The chain links TRBV2 to TRBJ1-2; the match to TRBD1 covers 8 bases. J gave up 4 bases and V 7 bases, and 8 bases lay outside the gene matches. The CDR3 length is 14 residues. Germline CDR1 SNHLY, CDR2 FYNNEI. The CDR3: CASNGQGSSYGYTF. The CDR3 bases are TGTGCCAGCAACGGACAGGGTAGTAGCTATGGCTACACCTTC.